This entry lists 18 T cell receptor beta chains sequenced from one sample in a study of cytomegalovirus exposure and HLA in healthy donors. Use of 60 Vbeta and 13 Jbeta primers characterized the PCR. Clones were sequenced by immunoSEQ multiplex PCR, and TCRdb holds only the in-frame ones, with some missing. This sample has 150,000 to 200,000 clones, with approximately 85% found just once. Sequencing was done on a sample of PBMCs. These receptors were taken from a young man in good health and CMV-seropositive.

The chain employs TRBV9 and TRBJ2-7; 9 bases are a match to TRBD1. V was clipped by 0 bases and J by 7 bases; unmatched bases: 8. The CDR3 length is 15 residues. Germline CDR1 SGDLS, CDR2 YYNGEE. CDR3 protein: CASSVDGTGYPEQYF. The CDR3 DNA reads as TGTGCCAGCAGCGTAGATGGGACAGGGTACCCGGAGCAGTACTTC.

The V and J genes are TRBV29-1 and TRBJ2-3; perhaps TRBD2 as D (5 bases). CDR3 length: 13 residues. With 3 bases removed from V and 11 bases from J, the gap between germline ends came to 18 bases. The V gene's germline CDR1 is SQVTM and CDR2 ANQGSEA. The CDR3 DNA is TGCAGCGTTGATAGAGGGTCCGGGGAAGTGCAGTATTTT. Protein sequence: CSVDRGSGEVQYF.

CDR3 DNA: TGTGCCAGCAGCCAAGGAAGGCCCGGGACAATAAAAAACATTCAGTACTTC. It is translated as CASSQGRPGTIKNIQYF. The rearrangement uses TRBV4-2 and TRBJ2-4, with D perhaps TRBD1 (6 bases). V was trimmed by 1 base and J by 4 bases, leaving 17 bases between them. CDR1 and CDR2 (germline): LGHNA, YNFKEQ. The CDR3 contains 17 residues.

V is TRBV29-1 and J is TRBJ1-2; 7 bases agree with TRBD1. The length of the CDR3 is 13 residues. Trimming cost V 7 bases and J 0 bases; bases outside gene matches: 5. CDR1 and CDR2 (germline): SQVTM, ANQGSEA. The CDR3 bases are TGCAGCGCATCAGGGGGAGCTAACTATGGCTACACCTTC. It codes for CSASGGANYGYTF.

The V gene is TRBV19, the J gene TRBJ1-1, with D perhaps TRBD1 (5 bases). Germline CDR1 LNHDA, CDR2 SQIVND (reference sequence). The CDR3 consists of 11 residues. Trimming stripped 5 bases from V and 5 bases from J, with 6 bases between. CDR3 nucleotide sequence: TGTGCCAGTAGTCAGGGTACTGAAGCTTTCTTT. Its protein product is CASSQGTEAFF.

This chain joins TRBV7-7 and TRBJ2-5; D possibly corresponds to TRBD2 (5 bases). Trimming removed 5 bases from V and 5 bases from J, with 18 bases in between. The CDR3 is made up of 15 amino acids. Looked up from germline, CDR1 is SSHAT and CDR2 is FNYEAQ (reference sequence). The chain's CDR3 is CASSQAEGRGETQYF. Written as DNA, the CDR3 is TGTGCCAGCAGCCAAGCGGAAGGTCGGGGTGAGACCCAGTACTTC. The whole variable domain, filled in from reference TRBV7-7 and TRBJ2-5, reads GAGVSQSPRYKVTKRGQDVTLRCDPISSHATLYWYQQALGQGPEFLTYFNYEAQPDKSGLPSDRFSAERPEGSISTLTIQRTEQRDSAMYRCASSQAEGRGETQYFGPGTRLLVL.

This clone was seen only a few times. The genes are TRBV7-6 and TRBJ2-1, with 16 bases that match TRBD2. V lost 5 bases to trimming and J lost 7 bases; unmatched junction nucleotides: 8. Per germline, CDR1 SGHVS and CDR2 FNYEAQ. This CDR3 is 17 amino acids long. CDR3 region: CASSKGLAGGPLNEQFF. Written as DNA, the CDR3 is TGTGCCAGCAGCAAGGGACTAGCGGGGGGGCCATTGAATGAGCAGTTCTTC.

This chain connects TRBV7-3 to TRBJ2-1; 8 bases align to TRBD2. The CDR3 length is 15 residues. Germline CDR1 and CDR2: SGHTA and FQGTGA. Germline trimming cut 1 base from V and 4 bases from J; bases unmatched to any gene: 3. Here the CDR3 reads CASSLSSGKYNEQFF. DNA for the CDR3: TGTGCCAGCAGCTTAAGTAGCGGGAAGTACAATGAGCAGTTCTTC.

This chain joins TRBV6-6 and TRBJ2-5; possibly TRBD2 for D (5 bases). Per germline, CDR1 MNHNY and CDR2 SVGAGI (reference sequence). This CDR3 contains 13 residues. Trimming took 7 bases from V and 4 from J, leaving 13 bases between them. CDR3 sequence reads: CASMGGLGETQYF. CDR3 sequence (DNA): TGTGCCAGCATGGGCGGGTTGGGAGAGACCCAGTACTTC.

This clone was seen a single time. The chain has TRBV5-1 and TRBJ2-2; D might be TRBD2 (5 bases). This CDR3 contains 13 residues. V lost 5 bases to trimming and J lost 1 base, with 6 bases between them. Germline CDR1 reads SGHRS; CDR2 reads YFSETQ. CDR3 DNA: TGCGCCAGCAGTGAGGGGAACACCGGGGAGCTGTTTTTT. It is translated as CASSEGNTGELFF.

The chain couples TRBV7-3 to TRBJ2-7; 10 nucleotides align to TRBD2. From germline, CDR1 is SGHTA and CDR2 FQGTGA. J was trimmed by 2 bases and V by 5 bases; bases with no gene match: 9. The CDR3 extends over 16 amino acids. CDR3 bases: TGTGCCAGCAGCCTTCATAGCGGGGGGCCCACCTACGAGCAGTACTTC. The encoded protein is CASSLHSGGPTYEQYF.

The chain is built from TRBV28 and TRBJ2-2; 11 bases agree with TRBD1. V was clipped by 6 bases and J by 1 base; unmatched bases: 1. The CDR3 is 15 amino acids. Germline CDR1 MDHEN, CDR2 SYDVKM. The CDR3 DNA reads as TGTGCCAGCAGGGACAGGGGGCGGAACACCGGGGAGCTGTTTTTT. It yields the protein CASRDRGRNTGELFF.

J is TRBJ2-6 and V is TRBV6-5; D remains unclear. CDR3 size: 14 residues. Germline V CDR1 and CDR2: MNHEY, SVGAGI. V lost 5 bases and J 0 bases, leaving 5 bases between the germline ends. In nucleotides, the CDR3 is TGTGCCAGCAGTGGGCGCTCTGGGGCCAACGTCCTGACTTTC. As protein: CASSGRSGANVLTF.

The rearrangement uses TRBV2 and TRBJ2-3; 9 bases line up with TRBD2. This CDR3 contains 16 residues. The V and J ends lost 7 bases and 1 base, in that order; junction bases with no gene match: 9. Germline V gene data show CDR1 as SNHLY and CDR2 as FYNNEI. CDR3 nucleotides: TGTGCCAGCACTGGCCTAGCGGGGCCCCGCACAGATACGCAGTATTTT. The encoded protein is CASTGLAGPRTDTQYF.

The chain combines TRBV2 with TRBJ1-2; D not certain. The germline V and J ends were trimmed by 4 bases and 6 bases, with 12 bases remaining between them. Germline CDR1 SNHLY, CDR2 FYNNEI. The CDR3 totals 13 residues. CDR3 DNA sequence: TGTGCCAGCAGTGTAGAGGGATTGGATGGCTACACCTTC. It encodes CASSVEGLDGYTF.

The rearrangement uses TRBV12-5 and TRBJ2-7, with TRBD1 identical over 7 bases. The germline gives CDR1 LGHNT, CDR2 FRNRAP. CDR3 length: 13 amino acids. The junction had 4 bases not matched to a gene; V was cut back by 7 bases and J by 1 base. Here the CDR3 reads CASADRTSYEQYF. CDR3 DNA: TGTGCTAGTGCGGACAGGACGTCCTACGAGCAGTACTTC.

The rearrangement links TRBV5-5 to TRBJ1-1; D not resolved. Trimming cost V 4 bases and J 1 base, with 11 bases left between them. CDR1 and CDR2 from the germline V gene are SGHKS and YYEKEE (reference sequence). CDR3 size: 14 residues. The CDR3 DNA follows: TGTGCCAGCAGCGCCGATGGAGCGAACACTGAAGCTTTCTTT. It translates to CASSADGANTEAFF.

J is TRBJ2-3 and V is TRBV18; 9 bases align to TRBD1. Germline V CDR1 and CDR2: KGHSH, LQKENI. This CDR3 region has 16 residues. V lost 2 bases to trimming and J lost 4 bases; unmatched junction nucleotides: 7. The CDR3 sequence is CASSPLGQGSSDTQYF. In nucleotides, the CDR3 is TGTGCCAGCTCACCATTAGGACAGGGGTCTTCAGATACGCAGTATTTT.